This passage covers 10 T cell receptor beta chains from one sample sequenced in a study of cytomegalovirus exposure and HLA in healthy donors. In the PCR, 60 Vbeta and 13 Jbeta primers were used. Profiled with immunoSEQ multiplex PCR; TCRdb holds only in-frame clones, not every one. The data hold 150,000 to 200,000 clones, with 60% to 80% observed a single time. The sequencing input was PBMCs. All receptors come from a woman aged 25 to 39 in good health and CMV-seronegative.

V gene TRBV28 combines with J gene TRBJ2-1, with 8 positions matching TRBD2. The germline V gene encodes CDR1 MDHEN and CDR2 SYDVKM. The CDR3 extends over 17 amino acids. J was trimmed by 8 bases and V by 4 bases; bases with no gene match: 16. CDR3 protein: CASSSGTRTGAWDEQFF. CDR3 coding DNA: TGTGCCAGCAGTTCTGGGACTAGAACGGGGGCTTGGGATGAGCAGTTCTTC.

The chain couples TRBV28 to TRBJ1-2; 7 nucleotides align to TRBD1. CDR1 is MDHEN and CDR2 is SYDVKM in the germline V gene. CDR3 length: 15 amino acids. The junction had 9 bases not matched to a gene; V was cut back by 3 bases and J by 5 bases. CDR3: CASSFFGQARYGYTF. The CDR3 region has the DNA TGTGCCAGCAGTTTTTTCGGACAGGCACGTTATGGCTACACCTTC.

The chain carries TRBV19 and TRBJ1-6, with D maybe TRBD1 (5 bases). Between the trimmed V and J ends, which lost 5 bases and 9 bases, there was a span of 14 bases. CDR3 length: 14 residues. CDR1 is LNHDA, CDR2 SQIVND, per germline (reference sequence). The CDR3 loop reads CASSRAREASPLHF. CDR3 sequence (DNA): TGTGCCAGTAGTCGGGCCAGGGAGGCTTCACCCCTCCACTTT.

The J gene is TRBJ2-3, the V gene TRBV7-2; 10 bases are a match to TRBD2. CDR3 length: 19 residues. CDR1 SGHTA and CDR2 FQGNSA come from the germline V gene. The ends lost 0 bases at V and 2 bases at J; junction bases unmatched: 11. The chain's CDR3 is CASSLARSGGALSTDTQYF. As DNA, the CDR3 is TGTGCCAGCAGCTTAGCGAGGAGCGGGGGGGCTCTATCCACAGATACGCAGTATTTT.

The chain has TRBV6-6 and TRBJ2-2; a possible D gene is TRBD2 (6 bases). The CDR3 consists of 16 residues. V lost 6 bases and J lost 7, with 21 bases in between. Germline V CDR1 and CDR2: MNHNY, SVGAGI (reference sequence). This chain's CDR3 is CASSYTGTSWNGELFF. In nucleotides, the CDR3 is TGTGCCAGCAGCTACACCGGGACTTCATGGAACGGGGAGCTGTTTTTT.

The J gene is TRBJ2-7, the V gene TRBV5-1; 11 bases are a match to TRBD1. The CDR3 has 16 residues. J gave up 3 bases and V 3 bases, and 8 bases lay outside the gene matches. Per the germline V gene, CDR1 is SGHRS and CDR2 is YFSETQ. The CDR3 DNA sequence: TGCGCCAGCAGCTCCCGAATTGGGACAGGGGGCTACGAGCAGTACTTC. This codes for CASSSRIGTGGYEQYF.

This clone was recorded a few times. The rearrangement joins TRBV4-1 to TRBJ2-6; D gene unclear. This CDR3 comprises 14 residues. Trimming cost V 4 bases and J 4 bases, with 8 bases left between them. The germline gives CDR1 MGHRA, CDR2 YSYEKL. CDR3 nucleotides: TGCGCCAGCAGCCTAGTGGTCGGGGCCAACGTCCTGACTTTC. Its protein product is CASSLVVGANVLTF.

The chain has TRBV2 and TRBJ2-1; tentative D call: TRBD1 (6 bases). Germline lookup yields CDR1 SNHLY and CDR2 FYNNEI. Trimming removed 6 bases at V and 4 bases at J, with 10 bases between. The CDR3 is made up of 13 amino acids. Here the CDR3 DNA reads TGTGCCAGCAGCAGGGACACTTACAATGAGCAGTTCTTC. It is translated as CASSRDTYNEQFF.

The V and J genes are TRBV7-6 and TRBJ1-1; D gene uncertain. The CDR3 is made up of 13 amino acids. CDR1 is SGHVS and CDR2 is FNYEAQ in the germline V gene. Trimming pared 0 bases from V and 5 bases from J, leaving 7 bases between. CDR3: CASSLATGTEAFF. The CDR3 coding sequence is TGTGCCAGCAGCTTAGCGACGGGGACTGAAGCTTTCTTT.

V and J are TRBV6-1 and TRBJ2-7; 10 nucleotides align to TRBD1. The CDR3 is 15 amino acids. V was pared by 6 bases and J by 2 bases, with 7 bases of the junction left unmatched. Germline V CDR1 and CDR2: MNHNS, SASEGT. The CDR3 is CASSATGGGPYEQYF. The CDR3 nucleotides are TGTGCCAGCAGCGCGACAGGGGGCGGTCCCTACGAGCAGTACTTC.